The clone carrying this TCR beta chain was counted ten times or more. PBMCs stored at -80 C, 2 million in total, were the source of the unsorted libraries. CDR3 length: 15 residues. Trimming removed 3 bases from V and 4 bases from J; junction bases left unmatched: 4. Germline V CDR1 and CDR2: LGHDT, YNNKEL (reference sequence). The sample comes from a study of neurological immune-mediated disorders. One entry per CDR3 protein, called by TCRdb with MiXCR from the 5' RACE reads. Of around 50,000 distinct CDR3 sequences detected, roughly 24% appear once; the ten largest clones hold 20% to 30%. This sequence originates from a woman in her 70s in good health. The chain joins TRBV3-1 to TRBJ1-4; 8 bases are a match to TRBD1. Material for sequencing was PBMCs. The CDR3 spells CASSHTGGSNEKLFF. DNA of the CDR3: TGTGCCAGCAGCCACACAGGGGGAAGTAATGAAAAACTGTTTTTT.